This TCR beta chain was documented in a study of tumor-infiltrating lymphocytes in glioblastoma multiforme. Findings and caveats of the study: RNA-based TCR sequencing may distort clone frequencies, since cells carry unequal TCR transcript numbers. No surface-marker sorting into functional T cell subtypes was done. Only one glioblastoma patient had TCR and mutation analysis.

In germline, CDR1 is ENHRY, CDR2 SYGVKD. The CDR3 runs 24 residues. About this clonotype: The antigen is undetermined. The junction shows a germline mismatch at one end, possibly a read error.

Multiple V-beta primers and a C-beta primer amplified TCRB from RNA. No unique molecular identifiers were described for these TCRB libraries. TCRdb reprocessed the multiplex PCR reads via MiXCR and lists one record per CDR3 protein. The top ten hold around half of the sample, which has fewer than 15,000 distinct CDR3 sequences, 65% to 80% seen once. Material: brain tumor tissue. The chain links TRBV10-3 to TRBJ2-1, with 7 bases identical to TRBD2. The TCR sequence derives from a male donor with glioblastoma. The CDR3 sequence: CPISESFYYPASGASNEQLNEQFF. The CDR3 DNA is TGCCCCATCAGTGAGTCCTTTTACTATCCGGCTAGCGGAGCATCGAACGAACAACTCAATGAGCAGTTCTTC.